This passage covers 5 T cell receptor beta chains from one sample sequenced in a study of Graves' ophthalmopathy and Graves' hyperthyroidism. TCR beta CDR3 regions were amplified from RNA transcripts. RT-PCR was first run with HTBI primers, then multiplex PCR in a second round. From the multiplex PCR reads, TCRdb called clonotypes with MiXCR, one entry per CDR3 protein. The sample records approximately 500,000 distinct CDR3 sequences, approximately 15% being singletons. The sequencing input was blood. Source of these receptors: a woman aged 25 to 39 with Graves' ophthalmopathy.

The chain is built from TRBV19 and TRBJ1-1; 8 bases match TRBD1. The germline gives CDR1 LNHDA, CDR2 SQIVND (reference sequence). V was clipped by 7 bases and J by 0 bases; unmatched bases: 10. The CDR3 sequence is 16 residues long. The CDR3 DNA reads as TGTGCCAGTATTCAGCAGGGGGCCTTTATGAACACTGAAGCTTTCTTT. Amino acid sequence: CASIQQGAFMNTEAFF.

Note on this clonotype: The junction does not match germline at one end; this may be a read error. J is TRBJ1-5 and V is TRBV7-6, with no clear D. Germline V gene data show CDR1 as SGHVS and CDR2 as FNYEAQ. The CDR3 is 15 amino acids. CDR3 sequence reads: CASSLVWILNQPQHF. The CDR3 DNA follows: TGTGCCAGCAGCTTAGTCTGGATACTCAATCAGCCTCAGCATTTT.

This clonotype was seen a few times. The genes are TRBV29-1 and TRBJ2-2; D is unresolved. The germline V gene has CDR1 SQVTM and CDR2 ANQGSEA. The V end lost 0 bases, the J end lost 6 bases, and 8 bases lay between the germline ends. The CDR3 is 13 amino acids. The chain's CDR3 is CSVEEGWSGELFF. The DNA for the CDR3 is TGCAGCGTTGAAGAGGGTTGGTCCGGGGAGCTGTTTTTT.

This clonotype was observed many times. J is TRBJ2-7 and V is TRBV2; 8 nucleotides align to TRBD2. In germline, CDR1 is SNHLY, CDR2 FYNNEI. This CDR3 is built from 14 residues. The trim removed 4 bases at V and 0 bases at J, leaving 2 bases unmatched. The CDR3 protein is CASSGGTSSYEQYF. The CDR3 coding sequence is TGTGCCAGCAGTGGCGGGACTAGCTCCTACGAGCAGTACTTC. Looking up the rest from reference TRBV2 and TRBJ2-7 gives the full variable domain: EPEVTQTPSHQVTQMGQEVILRCVPISNHLYFYWYRQILGQKVEFLVSFYNNEISEKSEIFDDQFSVERPDGSNFTLKIRSTKLEDSAMYFCASSGGTSSYEQYFGPGTRLTVT.

This clonotype was seen at least ten times. CDR3 amino acids: CASSLDGTVNTEAFF. The CDR3 DNA reads TGTGCCAGCAGCTTAGATGGGACAGTGAACACTGAAGCTTTCTTT. The V gene is TRBV11-2, the J gene TRBJ1-1, with 7 bases lining up with TRBD1. Germline-derived CDR1 and CDR2 are SGHAT and FQNNGV. This CDR3 spans 15 amino acids. J was trimmed by 0 bases and V by 0 bases; bases with no gene match: 1.